The 32 T cell receptor beta chains presented below share a single source sample, sequenced in a study of cytomegalovirus exposure and HLA in healthy donors. The PCR had 60 Vbeta and 13 Jbeta primers. Clones were read by immunoSEQ multiplex PCR, and TCRdb kept only the in-frame ones, dropping some. The sample carries about 160,000 clones, over 70% recorded once. The sequencing input was PBMCs. The receptors stem from a man between 18 and 29 years old in good health and CMV-seropositive.

The gene calls are TRBV4-2 and TRBJ2-1; 8 positions agree with TRBD2. The length of the CDR3 is 17 residues. After removal of 0 bases from V and 4 bases from J, the junction contained 8 bases not matched to a gene. Germline V gives CDR1 LGHNA, CDR2 YNFKEQ. The CDR3 nucleotides are TGTGCCAGCAGCCAAGATGTAATTAGCGGGAAGTACAATGAGCAGTTCTTC. As protein: CASSQDVISGKYNEQFF.

The count of this clone is one. The chain combines TRBV5-1 with TRBJ1-2; 9 bases line up with TRBD1. From germline, CDR1 is SGHRS and CDR2 YFSETQ. The CDR3 covers 14 residues. After removal of 0 bases from V and 10 bases from J, the junction contained 7 bases not matched to a gene. This CDR3 is CASSLGDRADVYTF. CDR3 in DNA: TGCGCCAGCAGCTTGGGGGACAGGGCTGATGTCTACACCTTC. Combining the CDR3 with reference TRBV5-1 and TRBJ1-2 gives the whole variable domain KAGVTQTPRYLIKTRGQQVTLSCSPISGHRSVSWYQQTPGQGLQFLFEYFSETQRNKGNFPGRFSGRQFSNSRSEMNVSTLELGDSALYLCASSLGDRADVYTFGSGTRLTVV.

This clone is a singleton in its sample. This sequence joins TRBV5-5 and TRBJ2-7; D is uncertain. V dropped 2 bases and J dropped 4 bases, with 7 bases sitting between them. The CDR3 loop spans 12 amino acids. CDR1 and CDR2 (germline): SGHKS, YYEKEE (reference sequence). The CDR3 is CASSFFLYEQYF. The CDR3 nucleotides read TGTGCCAGCAGCTTCTTCCTGTACGAGCAGTACTTC.

This clone appeared once. A read error may account for a junction end that differs from germline. The rearrangement links TRBV5-4 to TRBJ2-6; D perhaps matches TRBD1 (5 bases). Germline-derived CDR1 and CDR2 are SGHNT and YYREEE (reference sequence). This CDR3 has 16 residues. Here the CDR3 reads CASSSPGNSGANGLTF. Here the CDR3 DNA reads TGTGCCAGCAGCTCGCCCGGTAACTCTGGGGCCAACGGCCTGACTTTC.

This chain connects TRBV4-2 to TRBJ1-5, with 10 bases aligning to TRBD1. Germline V gene data show CDR1 as LGHNA and CDR2 as YNFKEQ. After removal of 1 base from V and 5 bases from J, the junction contained 2 bases not matched to a gene. This CDR3 spans 15 amino acids. The CDR3 spells CASSQGTGGYQPQHF. The CDR3 region has the DNA TGTGCCAGCAGCCAAGGGACAGGGGGTTATCAGCCCCAGCATTTT.

This clone was picked up a small number of times. The V and J genes are TRBV9 and TRBJ2-2, with a weak D call TRBD1 (6 bases). This CDR3 has 15 residues. Germline V gives CDR1 SGDLS, CDR2 YYNGEE. V was shortened by 0 bases and J by 4 bases, with 10 bases between the two germline ends. Here the CDR3 reads CASSVVQGTTGELFF. CDR3 coding DNA: TGTGCCAGCAGCGTAGTACAGGGCACCACCGGGGAGCTGTTTTTT.

The chain combines TRBV4-1 with TRBJ1-1; weak D call: TRBD1 (5 bases). Deletions cut 4 bases from V and 1 base from J, with 7 bases between. The germline gives CDR1 MGHRA, CDR2 YSYEKL. The CDR3 spans 13 residues. The CDR3 here is CASSLQGNTEAFF. The CDR3 DNA sequence: TGCGCCAGCAGCCTTCAGGGGAACACTGAAGCTTTCTTT.

This chain uses TRBV7-9 with TRBJ1-1; D is perhaps TRBD1 (5 bases). Looked up from germline, CDR1 is SEHNR and CDR2 is FQNEAQ (reference sequence). This CDR3 has 12 residues. V was cut by 11 bases and J by 1 base, with 11 bases left in between. The CDR3 spells CAGAYSNTEAFF. CDR3 DNA: TGTGCCGGGGCGTACTCGAACACTGAAGCTTTCTTT.

The chain couples TRBV14 to TRBJ2-3; tentative D call: TRBD1 (7 bases). Trimming stripped 2 bases from V and 0 bases from J, with 15 bases between. The CDR3 runs to 17 residues. Germline-derived CDR1 and CDR2 are SGHDN and FVKESK. The CDR3: CASSQFRGTDSTDTQYF. CDR3 nucleotide sequence: TGTGCCAGCAGCCAATTCCGGGGGACAGACAGCACAGATACGCAGTATTTT.

The chain combines TRBV2 with TRBJ2-5; 9 bases map to TRBD2. Germline V gives CDR1 SNHLY, CDR2 FYNNEI. This CDR3 is built from 16 residues. After removal of 3 bases from V and 5 bases from J, the junction contained 10 bases not matched to a gene. CDR3 amino acids: CASSEPVSGGTETQYF. CDR3 sequence (DNA): TGTGCCAGCAGTGAGCCGGTTAGCGGGGGTACGGAGACCCAGTACTTC. The whole variable domain, filled in from reference TRBV2 and TRBJ2-5, reads EPEVTQTPSHQVTQMGQEVILRCVPISNHLYFYWYRQILGQKVEFLVSFYNNEISEKSEIFDDQFSVERPDGSNFTLKIRSTKLEDSAMYFCASSEPVSGGTETQYFGPGTRLLVL.

The chain couples TRBV2 to TRBJ1-1; 7 nucleotides match TRBD1. Unmatched junction bases numbered 8, after V lost 2 bases and J lost 5 bases. CDR1 is SNHLY, CDR2 FYNNEI, per germline. The CDR3 runs to 15 residues. This chain's CDR3 is CASSELRGPGTEAFF. CDR3 nucleotides: TGTGCCAGCAGTGAACTGAGGGGGCCGGGTACTGAAGCTTTCTTT.

The genes are TRBV4-2 and TRBJ2-5, with D possibly TRBD2 on 6 matching bases. CDR3 length: 17 residues. Germline V gene sequence: CDR1 LGHNA, CDR2 YNFKEQ. The V end was cut by 1 base, the J end by 5 bases, with 20 bases between. DNA of the CDR3: TGTGCCAGCAGCCAAGGTTCAACGGGAGATGGGGGGGAGACCCAGTACTTC. It encodes CASSQGSTGDGGETQYF.

The chain couples TRBV15 to TRBJ2-1; no reliable D call. V lost 0 bases, J lost 8 bases, and 14 bases lay in between. The V gene's germline CDR1 is LNHNV and CDR2 YYDKDF (reference sequence). This CDR3 has 15 amino acids. The CDR3 DNA reads as TGTGCCACCAGCAGAGATGAGGTCAGCCTGGATGAGCAGTTCTTC. Translated: CATSRDEVSLDEQFF. Filled out from reference TRBV15 and TRBJ2-1, the complete variable domain reads DAMVIQNPRYQVTQFGKPVTLSCSQTLNHNVMYWYQQKSSQAPKLLFHYYDKDFNNEADTPDNFQSRRPNTSFCFLDIRSPGLGDTAMYLCATSRDEVSLDEQFFGPGTRLTVL.

The chain joins TRBV9 to TRBJ2-5; 10 bases match TRBD1. The end of the DNA fits TRBJ2-7 better, so the J call may be wrong. The CDR3 consists of 14 residues. The V gene's germline CDR1 is SGDLS and CDR2 YYNGEE. The CDR3, as DNA: TGTGCCAGCAGCGCCGCCGGGACAGGGGACGAGCAGTACTTC. Protein: CASSAAGTGDEQYF.

This rearrangement joins TRBV4-2 to TRBJ2-7; 7 nucleotides agree with TRBD2. Looked up from germline, CDR1 is LGHNA and CDR2 is YNFKEQ. The V and J ends lost 3 bases and 2 bases, in that order; junction bases with no gene match: 13. This CDR3 spans 17 amino acids. The DNA of the CDR3 is TGTGCCAGCAGCCAGGTCAATTCCGGGACTACCGCCTACGAGCAGTACTTC. Translating gives CASSQVNSGTTAYEQYF.

The chain has TRBV25-1 and TRBJ2-5, with D maybe TRBD1 (6 bases). V was clipped by 1 base and J by 3 bases, with 15 bases between them. This CDR3 contains 16 residues. Germline CDR1 reads MGHDK; CDR2 reads SYGVNS. CDR3 in amino acids: CASSELGARAEETQYF. The CDR3, as DNA: TGTGCCAGCAGTGAATTGGGGGCCCGTGCCGAAGAGACCCAGTACTTC.

This clone turned up a few times. This chain joins TRBV19 and TRBJ2-1; D not certain. V lost 3 bases, J lost 3 bases, and 6 bases lay in between. Germline V gives CDR1 LNHDA, CDR2 SQIVND (reference sequence). This CDR3 contains 13 residues. The CDR3 bases are TGTGCCAGTAGTATTCCCTACTACAATGAGCAGTTCTTC. This gives the protein CASSIPYYNEQFF. Looking up the rest from reference TRBV19 and TRBJ2-1 gives the full variable domain: DGGITQSPKYLFRKEGQNVTLSCEQNLNHDAMYWYRQDPGQGLRLIYYSQIVNDFQKGDIAEGYSVSREKKESFPLTVTSAQKNPTAFYLCASSIPYYNEQFFGPGTRLTVL.

The genes are TRBV7-9 and TRBJ2-7; D unclear. The CDR3 runs 13 residues. V gave up 5 bases and J gave up 6 bases, with 14 bases separating them. Looked up from germline, CDR1 is SEHNR and CDR2 is FQNEAQ (reference sequence). DNA of the CDR3: TGTGCCAGCAGCCTCTCAACCGGGTTCGAGCAGTACTTC. It yields the protein CASSLSTGFEQYF.

Concerning this clone: In the same sample, other DNA sequences code for this CDR3. The chain is built from TRBV5-1 and TRBJ1-2; 7 bases fit TRBD1. The CDR3 runs to 14 residues. The germline CDR1 and CDR2 sequences are SGHRS and YFSETQ. V lost 0 bases to trimming and J lost 4 bases; unmatched junction nucleotides: 3. The CDR3 DNA follows: TGCGCCAGCAGCTTGGGACAGGGAACCTATGGCTACACCTTC. As protein: CASSLGQGTYGYTF.

The chain combines TRBV29-1 with TRBJ2-1, with 8 bases identical to TRBD2. The CDR3 consists of 15 residues. CDR1 is SQVTM, CDR2 ANQGSEA, per germline. V trimming: 7 bases; J trimming: 3 bases; junction bases outside the gene matches: 11. The CDR3 is CSALDAGGSYNEQFF. The CDR3 nucleotides read TGCAGCGCCCTAGATGCGGGGGGCAGCTACAATGAGCAGTTCTTC.

Of note for this clone: One end of the junction fails to match germline, which may point to a read error. V and J are TRBV15 and TRBJ2-6, with D perhaps matching TRBD1 (5 bases). From germline, CDR1 is LNHNV and CDR2 YYDKDF (reference sequence). The CDR3 covers 14 residues. The CDR3 DNA follows: TGTGCCACTCAATGGGCGTCTGGGGCCAACGGCCTGACTTTC. The encoded protein is CATQWASGANGLTF.

This clone appeared a single time. V and J are TRBV19 and TRBJ1-1, with a weak D call TRBD1 (6 bases). CDR1 is LNHDA and CDR2 is SQIVND in the germline V gene (reference sequence). V gave up 2 bases and J gave up 0 bases, with 10 bases separating them. The CDR3 is 15 amino acids. DNA of the CDR3: TGTGCCAGTAGTATACAAGGACAGCTGAACACTGAAGCTTTCTTT. It codes for CASSIQGQLNTEAFF.

This clone has just one count. The chain is built from TRBV29-1 and TRBJ2-5; tentatively, D is TRBD1 (6 bases). Germline V gene sequence: CDR1 SQVTM, CDR2 ANQGSEA. V lost 4 bases, J lost 7 bases, and 16 bases lay in between. This CDR3 region has 13 residues. For the CDR3, the DNA is TGCAGCGTTGCTCCAGGGGTTTCGGGGACCCAGTACTTC. Its translation: CSVAPGVSGTQYF.

This chain uses TRBV7-9 with TRBJ1-2; D unclear. The CDR3 runs to 12 residues. Trimming took off 4 bases at V and 5 bases at J, with 8 bases between the two ends. Germline values: CDR1 SEHNR, CDR2 FQNEAQ (reference sequence). The CDR3 DNA reads TGTGCCAGCAGCTCAGACGGGTATGGCTACACCTTC. It specifies CASSSDGYGYTF.

The chain joins TRBV6-5 to TRBJ2-5; 10 nucleotides align to TRBD1. Germline trimming cut 4 bases from V and 7 bases from J; bases unmatched to any gene: 3. The CDR3 totals 13 residues. CDR1 and CDR2 from the germline V gene are MNHEY and SVGAGI. The CDR3 DNA sequence: TGTGCCAGCAGTTCGACAGGGGGCCGGACCCAGTACTTC. It yields the protein CASSSTGGRTQYF.

V is TRBV5-1 and J is TRBJ2-3; 14 nucleotides agree with TRBD2. The V and J ends lost 3 bases and 1 base, in that order; junction bases with no gene match: 4. The CDR3 runs 17 residues. Germline CDR1 and CDR2: SGHRS and YFSETQ. CDR3 sequence: CASSWTTSGGGTDTQYF. Here the CDR3 DNA reads TGCGCCAGCAGCTGGACGACTAGCGGGGGGGGCACAGATACGCAGTATTTT.

This clone was seen a few times. The chain joins TRBV5-4 to TRBJ2-1, with 12 positions matching TRBD1. V trimming: 0 bases; J trimming: 6 bases; junction bases outside the gene matches: 7. This CDR3 has 17 residues. Germline V gives CDR1 SGHNT, CDR2 YYREEE (reference sequence). The CDR3 DNA reads TGTGCCAGCAGCTTGGACTTCCGGGACAGGGGGCTCAATGAGCAGTTCTTC. Amino acid sequence: CASSLDFRDRGLNEQFF.

The rearrangement uses TRBV4-1 and TRBJ2-5; a weak D match, TRBD1 (6 bases). Judging by the DNA end, TRBJ2-7 fits better; the J call may be wrong. The CDR3 runs 15 residues. Germline values: CDR1 MGHRA, CDR2 YSYEKL. CDR3 DNA sequence: TGCGCCAGCAGCCAAGTTTCGGACAGCTCCTACGAGCAGTACTTC. Translating it yields CASSQVSDSSYEQYF.

This sequence joins TRBV7-9 and TRBJ2-1, with D perhaps TRBD2 (6 bases). V lost 10 bases, J lost 4 bases, and 14 bases lay in between. Germline loops: CDR1 SEHNR, CDR2 FQNEAQ (reference sequence). The CDR3 is 13 amino acids. The DNA for the CDR3 is TGTGCCATGAGGGTAGCGGATTACAATGAGCAGTTCTTC. As protein: CAMRVADYNEQFF. Filled out from reference TRBV7-9 and TRBJ2-1, the complete variable domain reads DTGVSQNPRHKITKRGQNVTFRCDPISEHNRLYWYRQTLGQGPEFLTYFQNEAQLEKSRLLSDRFSAERPKGSFSTLEIQRTEQGDSAMYLCAMRVADYNEQFFGPGTRLTVL.

As for this clone: Additional DNA sequences in this sample encode the identical CDR3. This chain joins TRBV4-3 and TRBJ1-6; the match to TRBD1 covers 8 bases. After removal of 3 bases from V and 10 bases from J, the junction contained 14 bases not matched to a gene. The germline V gene has CDR1 LGHNA and CDR2 YSLEER. The CDR3 loop spans 17 amino acids. CDR3: CASSQDLSGQAKSPLHF. CDR3 coding DNA: TGCGCCAGCAGCCAGGACCTTTCGGGACAGGCGAAGTCACCCCTCCACTTT.

The rearrangement uses TRBV6-1 and TRBJ2-3; TRBD2 agrees at 11 bases. CDR3 length equals 16 residues. The V segment lost 0 bases and the J segment 3 bases; nucleotides outside the gene matches: 2. From germline, CDR1 is MNHNS and CDR2 SASEGT. The CDR3 bases are TGTGCCAGCAGTGAAGCGCGACTAGCGGGAACAGATACGCAGTATTTT. Translating gives CASSEARLAGTDTQYF.

The chain combines TRBV6-5 with TRBJ1-1, with D perhaps matching TRBD1 (5 bases). This CDR3 has 14 amino acids. Between the trimmed V and J ends, which lost 7 bases and 10 bases, there was a span of 22 bases. The germline V gene encodes CDR1 MNHEY and CDR2 SVGAGI. CDR3 bases: TGTGCCAGCAACTTCCCCGGGGGGAAGGTTGGAGCTTTCTTT. The encoded protein is CASNFPGGKVGAFF.